This T cell receptor (beta chain) was identified during a study of vaccination effects on CD4 cells after COVID-19. Study-wide context: Early and late post-vaccination samples came from three convalescent patients. Sampling occurred a median 72 days post second dose, range 14 to 241. The study, taken as a whole, reports: The study found that post-vaccine spike-reactive clones in convalescents were mainly new vaccine-induced clones.

This clone was counted between two and nine times. The antigen is unknown. The data were produced by immunoSEQ multiplex PCR, yet TCRdb's version contains in-frame clones alone and is incomplete. The sample consists of about 50,000 clones, about 70% of them appearing once. Isolation of CD4+ T cells took place after approximately 10 days of culture. PCR showed that the person got SARS-CoV-2 infection at some point between March and December 2020. Participants got two doses of BNT162b2 or mRNA-1273 vaccine. Both day 3 and day 7 saw half the medium replaced with IL-2 medium. V dropped 0 bases and J dropped 3 bases, with 12 bases sitting between them. The CDR3 is made up of 15 amino acids. CDR1 and CDR2 from the germline V gene are SGHNT and YENEEA.

The receptor comes from a human donor who had a prior SARS-CoV-2 infection. The J gene is TRBJ2-7, the V gene TRBV11-3; D is perhaps TRBD2 (5 bases). Sequences were derived from CD4+ T cells from PBMCs cultured without peptide, sampled after COVID-19 vaccination. This CDR3 reads CASSLDPTRGYEQYF. The CDR3 DNA is TGTGCCAGCAGCTTAGATCCCACCCGGGGCTACGAGCAGTACTTC.